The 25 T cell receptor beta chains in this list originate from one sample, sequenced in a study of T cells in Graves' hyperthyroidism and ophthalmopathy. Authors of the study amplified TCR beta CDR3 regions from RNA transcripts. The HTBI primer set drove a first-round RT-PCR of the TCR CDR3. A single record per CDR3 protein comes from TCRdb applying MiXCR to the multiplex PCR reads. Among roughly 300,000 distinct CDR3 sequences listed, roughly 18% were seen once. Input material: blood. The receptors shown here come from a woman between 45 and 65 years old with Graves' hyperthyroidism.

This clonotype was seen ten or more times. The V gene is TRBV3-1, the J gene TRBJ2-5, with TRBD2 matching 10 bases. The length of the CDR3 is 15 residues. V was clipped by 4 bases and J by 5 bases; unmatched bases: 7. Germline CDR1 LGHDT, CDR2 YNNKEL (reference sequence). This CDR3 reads CASSPVLAGEETQYF. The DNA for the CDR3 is TGTGCCAGCAGCCCGGTGCTAGCGGGGGAGGAGACCCAGTACTTC.

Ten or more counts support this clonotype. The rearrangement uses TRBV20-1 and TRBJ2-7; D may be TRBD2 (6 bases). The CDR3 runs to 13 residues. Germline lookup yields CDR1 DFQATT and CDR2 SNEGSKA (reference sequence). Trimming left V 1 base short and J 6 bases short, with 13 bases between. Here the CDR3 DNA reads TGCAGTGCTAGAGCAGGAGGGATCGCCGAGCAGTACTTC. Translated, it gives CSARAGGIAEQYF.

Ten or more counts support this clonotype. CDR3 bases: TGTGCCAGCCTTAAGAGGGACGGATTGACTAGCGGGAGCTACGAGCAGTACTTC. It encodes CASLKRDGLTSGSYEQYF. The V call is TRBV6-1, the J call TRBJ2-7; TRBD2 agrees at 12 bases. J was trimmed by 3 bases and V by 8 bases; bases with no gene match: 17. CDR3 length: 18 residues. Germline CDR1 MNHNS, CDR2 SASEGT.

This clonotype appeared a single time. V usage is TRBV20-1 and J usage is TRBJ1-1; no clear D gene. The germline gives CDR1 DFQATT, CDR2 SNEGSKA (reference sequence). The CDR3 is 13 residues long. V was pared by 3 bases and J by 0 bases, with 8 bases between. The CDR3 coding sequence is TGCAGTGCTAGTGGCCAGTTGAACACTGAAGCTTTCTTT. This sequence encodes CSASGQLNTEAFF.

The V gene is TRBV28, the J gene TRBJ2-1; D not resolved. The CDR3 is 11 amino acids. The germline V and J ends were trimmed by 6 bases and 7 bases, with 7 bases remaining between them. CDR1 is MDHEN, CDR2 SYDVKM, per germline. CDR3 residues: CASRTWNEQFF. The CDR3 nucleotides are TGTGCCAGCAGGACGTGGAATGAGCAGTTCTTC. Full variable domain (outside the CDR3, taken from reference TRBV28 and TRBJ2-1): DVKVTQSSRYLVKRTGEKVFLECVQDMDHENMFWYRQDPGLGLRLIYFSYDVKMKEKGDIPEGYSVSREKKERFSLILESASTNQTSMYLCASRTWNEQFFGPGTRLTVL.

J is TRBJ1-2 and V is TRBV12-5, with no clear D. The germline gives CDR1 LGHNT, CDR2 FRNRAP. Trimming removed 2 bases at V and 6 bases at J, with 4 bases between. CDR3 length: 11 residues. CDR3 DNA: TGTGCTAGTGGTTTGCCTGATGGCTACACCTTC. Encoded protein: CASGLPDGYTF.

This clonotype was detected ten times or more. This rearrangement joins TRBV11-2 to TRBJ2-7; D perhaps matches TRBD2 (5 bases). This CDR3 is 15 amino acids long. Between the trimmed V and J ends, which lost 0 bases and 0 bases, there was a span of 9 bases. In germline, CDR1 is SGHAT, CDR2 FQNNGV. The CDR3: CASSLDTGYSYEQYF. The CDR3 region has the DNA TGTGCCAGCAGCTTAGATACGGGATACTCCTACGAGCAGTACTTC. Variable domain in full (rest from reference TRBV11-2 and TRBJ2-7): EAGVAQSPRYKIIEKRQSVAFWCNPISGHATLYWYQQILGQGPKLLIQFQNNGVVDDSQLPKDRFSAERLKGVDSTLKIQPAKLEDSAVYLCASSLDTGYSYEQYFGPGTRLTVT.

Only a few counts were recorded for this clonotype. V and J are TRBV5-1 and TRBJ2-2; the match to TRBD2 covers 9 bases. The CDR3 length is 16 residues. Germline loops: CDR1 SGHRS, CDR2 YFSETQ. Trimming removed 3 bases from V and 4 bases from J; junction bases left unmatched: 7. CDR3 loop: CASSSVSGSGTGELFF. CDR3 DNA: TGCGCCAGCAGCTCGGTTAGCGGGAGCGGCACCGGGGAGCTGTTTTTT. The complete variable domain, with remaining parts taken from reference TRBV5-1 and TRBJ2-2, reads KAGVTQTPRYLIKTRGQQVTLSCSPISGHRSVSWYQQTPGQGLQFLFEYFSETQRNKGNFPGRFSGRQFSNSRSEMNVSTLELGDSALYLCASSSVSGSGTGELFFGEGSRLTVL.

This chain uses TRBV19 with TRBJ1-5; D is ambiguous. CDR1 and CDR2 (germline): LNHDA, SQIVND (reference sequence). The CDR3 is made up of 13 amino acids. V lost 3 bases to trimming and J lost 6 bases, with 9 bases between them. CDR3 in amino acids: CASSILGFQPQHF. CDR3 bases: TGTGCCAGTAGTATCCTCGGATTTCAGCCCCAGCATTTT.

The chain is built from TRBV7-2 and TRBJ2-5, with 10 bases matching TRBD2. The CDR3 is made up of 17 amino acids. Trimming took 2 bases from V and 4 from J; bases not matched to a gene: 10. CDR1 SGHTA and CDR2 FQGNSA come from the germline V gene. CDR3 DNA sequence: TGTGCCAGCAGCTTAAACGCGGGAGCGGGGGGGGGAGAGACCCAGTACTTC. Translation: CASSLNAGAGGGETQYF.

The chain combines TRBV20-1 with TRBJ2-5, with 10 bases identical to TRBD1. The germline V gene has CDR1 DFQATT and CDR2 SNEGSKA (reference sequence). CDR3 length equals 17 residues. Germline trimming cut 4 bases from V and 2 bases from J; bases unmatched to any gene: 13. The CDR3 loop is CSATTGGTLAQQETQYF. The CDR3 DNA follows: TGCAGTGCTACGACAGGGGGCACCTTAGCCCAACAAGAGACCCAGTACTTC.

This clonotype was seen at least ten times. In DNA, the CDR3 is TGTGCCAGCACCAAAACGGGGGAGTATGGCTACACCTTC. Amino acids: CASTKTGEYGYTF. V usage is TRBV11-2 and J usage is TRBJ1-2, with a tentative D call TRBD1 (5 bases). The length of the CDR3 is 13 residues. CDR1 is SGHAT and CDR2 is FQNNGV in the germline V gene. V dropped 7 bases and J dropped 5 bases, with 14 bases sitting between them.

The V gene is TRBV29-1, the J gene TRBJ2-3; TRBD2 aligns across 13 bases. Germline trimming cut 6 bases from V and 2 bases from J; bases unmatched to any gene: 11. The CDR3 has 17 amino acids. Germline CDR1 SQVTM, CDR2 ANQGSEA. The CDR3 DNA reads TGCAGCGTCCAAGGGCTAGGGACTAGCGGGAACACAGATACGCAGTATTTT. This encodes CSVQGLGTSGNTDTQYF.

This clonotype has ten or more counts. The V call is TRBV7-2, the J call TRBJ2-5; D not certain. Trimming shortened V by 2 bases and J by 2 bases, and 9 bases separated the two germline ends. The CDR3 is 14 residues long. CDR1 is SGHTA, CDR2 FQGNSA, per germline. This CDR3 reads CASSLTWLQETQYF. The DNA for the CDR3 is TGTGCCAGCAGCTTAACTTGGCTGCAAGAGACCCAGTACTTC.

DNA for the CDR3: TGCAGTGCAATTAGCGGGCAAGAGACCCAGTACTTC. Residues: CSAISGQETQYF. V and J are TRBV20-1 and TRBJ2-5; the match to TRBD2 covers 7 bases. CDR1 DFQATT and CDR2 SNEGSKA come from the germline V gene (reference sequence). V trimming: 6 bases; J trimming: 2 bases; junction bases outside the gene matches: 3. The CDR3 extends over 12 amino acids.

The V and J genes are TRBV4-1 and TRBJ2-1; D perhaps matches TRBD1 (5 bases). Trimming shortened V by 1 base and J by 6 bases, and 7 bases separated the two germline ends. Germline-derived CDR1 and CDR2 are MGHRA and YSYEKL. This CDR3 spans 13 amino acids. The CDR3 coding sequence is TGCGCCAGCAGCCAAGTAAGGGGCAATGAGCAGTTCTTC. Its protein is CASSQVRGNEQFF.

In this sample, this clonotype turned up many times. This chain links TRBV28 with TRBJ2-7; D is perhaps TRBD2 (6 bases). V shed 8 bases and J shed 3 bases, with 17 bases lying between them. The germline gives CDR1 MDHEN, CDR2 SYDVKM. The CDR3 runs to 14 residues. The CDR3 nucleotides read TGTGCCAGCGGAACGGGACTTTCGAGCTACGAGCAGTACTTC. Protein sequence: CASGTGLSSYEQYF.

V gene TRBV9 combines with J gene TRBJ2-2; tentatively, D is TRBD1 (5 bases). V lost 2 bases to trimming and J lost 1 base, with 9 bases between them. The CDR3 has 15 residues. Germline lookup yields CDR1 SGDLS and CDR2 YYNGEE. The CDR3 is CASSVSGRNTGELFF. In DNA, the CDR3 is TGTGCCAGCAGCGTTTCAGGGCGGAACACCGGGGAGCTGTTTTTT.

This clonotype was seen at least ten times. DNA of the CDR3: TGTGCCAGCAAATTGGGGAGCTCCTACGAGCAGTACGTC. Protein sequence: CASKLGSSYEQYV. The V and J genes are TRBV6-1 and TRBJ2-7; TRBD2 might be the D (5 bases). The CDR3 spans 13 residues. The germline CDR1 and CDR2 sequences are MNHNS and SASEGT. V gave up 7 bases and J gave up 0 bases, with 10 bases separating them.

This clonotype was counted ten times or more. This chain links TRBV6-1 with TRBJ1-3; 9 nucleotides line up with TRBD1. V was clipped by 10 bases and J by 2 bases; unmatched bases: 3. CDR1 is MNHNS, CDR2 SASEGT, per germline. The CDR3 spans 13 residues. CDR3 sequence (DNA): TGTGCCACCGGGACAGGGCCTGGAAACACCATATATTTT. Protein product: CATGTGPGNTIYF.

CDR3 in DNA: TGTGCCACCAGAGGGGACTATGGCTACACCTTC. It specifies CATRGDYGYTF. The chain combines TRBV15 with TRBJ1-2; tentative D call: TRBD1 (5 bases). From germline, CDR1 is LNHNV and CDR2 YYDKDF (reference sequence). This CDR3 contains 11 residues. Between the trimmed V and J ends, which lost 6 bases and 3 bases, there was a span of 5 bases.

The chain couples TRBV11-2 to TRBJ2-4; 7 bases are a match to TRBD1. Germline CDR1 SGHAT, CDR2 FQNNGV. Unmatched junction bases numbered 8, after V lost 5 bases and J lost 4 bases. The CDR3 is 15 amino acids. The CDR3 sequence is CASSLGDSDKNIQYF. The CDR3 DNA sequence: TGTGCCAGCAGCCTAGGGGACAGCGATAAAAACATTCAGTACTTC.

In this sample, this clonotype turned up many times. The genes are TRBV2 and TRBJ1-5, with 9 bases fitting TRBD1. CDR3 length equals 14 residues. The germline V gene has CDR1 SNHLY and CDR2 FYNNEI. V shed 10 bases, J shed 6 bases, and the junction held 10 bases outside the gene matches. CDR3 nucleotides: TGTGCCACCGCAACAGGGGGCAAAGGTCAGCCCCAGCATTTT. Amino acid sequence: CATATGGKGQPQHF.

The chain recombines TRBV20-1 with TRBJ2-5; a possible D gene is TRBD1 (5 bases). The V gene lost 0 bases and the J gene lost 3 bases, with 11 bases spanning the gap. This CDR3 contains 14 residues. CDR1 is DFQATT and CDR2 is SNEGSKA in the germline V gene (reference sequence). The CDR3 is CSAREAGREETQYF. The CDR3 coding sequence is TGCAGTGCTAGAGAGGCTGGCAGGGAAGAGACCCAGTACTTC.

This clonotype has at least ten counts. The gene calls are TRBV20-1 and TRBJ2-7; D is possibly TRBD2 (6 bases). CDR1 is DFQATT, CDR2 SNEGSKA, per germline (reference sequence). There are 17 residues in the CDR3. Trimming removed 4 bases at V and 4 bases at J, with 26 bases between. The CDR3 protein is CSATPFIPSERKYEQYF. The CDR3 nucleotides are TGCAGTGCTACCCCCTTCATCCCTAGCGAGAGAAAATACGAGCAGTACTTC.